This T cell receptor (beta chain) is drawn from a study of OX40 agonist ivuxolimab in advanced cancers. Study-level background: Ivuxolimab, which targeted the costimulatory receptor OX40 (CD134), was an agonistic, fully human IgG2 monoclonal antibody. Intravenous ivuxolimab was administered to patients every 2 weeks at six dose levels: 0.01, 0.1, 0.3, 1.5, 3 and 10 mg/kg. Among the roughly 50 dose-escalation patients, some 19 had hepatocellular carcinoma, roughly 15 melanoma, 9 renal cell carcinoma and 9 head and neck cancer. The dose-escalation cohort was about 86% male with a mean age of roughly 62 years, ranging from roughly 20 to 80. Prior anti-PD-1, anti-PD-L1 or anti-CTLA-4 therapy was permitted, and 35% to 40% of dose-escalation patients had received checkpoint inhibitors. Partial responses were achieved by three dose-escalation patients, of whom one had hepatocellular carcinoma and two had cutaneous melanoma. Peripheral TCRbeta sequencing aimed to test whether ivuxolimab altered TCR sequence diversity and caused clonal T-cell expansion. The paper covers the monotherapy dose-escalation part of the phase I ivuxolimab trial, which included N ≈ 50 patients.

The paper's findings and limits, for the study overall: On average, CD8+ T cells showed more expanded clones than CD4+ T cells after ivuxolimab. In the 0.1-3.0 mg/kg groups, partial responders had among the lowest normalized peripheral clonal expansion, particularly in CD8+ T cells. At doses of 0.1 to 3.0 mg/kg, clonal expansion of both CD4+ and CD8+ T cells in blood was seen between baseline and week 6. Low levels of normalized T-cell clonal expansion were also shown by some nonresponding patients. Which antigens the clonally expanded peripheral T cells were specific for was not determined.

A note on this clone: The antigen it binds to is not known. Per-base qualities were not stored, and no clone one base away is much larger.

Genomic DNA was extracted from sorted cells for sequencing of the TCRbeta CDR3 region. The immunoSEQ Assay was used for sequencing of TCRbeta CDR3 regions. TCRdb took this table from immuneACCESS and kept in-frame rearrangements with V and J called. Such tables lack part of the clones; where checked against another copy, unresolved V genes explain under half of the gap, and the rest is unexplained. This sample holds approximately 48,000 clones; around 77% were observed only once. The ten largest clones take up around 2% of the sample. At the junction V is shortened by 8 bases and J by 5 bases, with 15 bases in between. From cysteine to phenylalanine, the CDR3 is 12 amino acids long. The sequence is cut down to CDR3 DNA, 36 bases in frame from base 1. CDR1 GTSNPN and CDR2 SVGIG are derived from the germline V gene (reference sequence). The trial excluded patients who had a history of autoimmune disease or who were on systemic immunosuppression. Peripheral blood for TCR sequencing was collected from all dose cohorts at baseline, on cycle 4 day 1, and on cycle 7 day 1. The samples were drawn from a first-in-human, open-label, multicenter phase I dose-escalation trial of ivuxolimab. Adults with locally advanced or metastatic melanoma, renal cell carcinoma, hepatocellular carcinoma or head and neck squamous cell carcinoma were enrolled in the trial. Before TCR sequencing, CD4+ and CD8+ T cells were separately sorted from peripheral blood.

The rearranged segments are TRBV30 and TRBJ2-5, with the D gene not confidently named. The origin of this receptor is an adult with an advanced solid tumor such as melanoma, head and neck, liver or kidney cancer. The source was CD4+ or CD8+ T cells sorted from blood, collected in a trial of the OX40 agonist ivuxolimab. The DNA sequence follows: TGTGCCGGCGCGACGAGTCTCGAGACCCAGTACTTC. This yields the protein CAGATSLETQYF.